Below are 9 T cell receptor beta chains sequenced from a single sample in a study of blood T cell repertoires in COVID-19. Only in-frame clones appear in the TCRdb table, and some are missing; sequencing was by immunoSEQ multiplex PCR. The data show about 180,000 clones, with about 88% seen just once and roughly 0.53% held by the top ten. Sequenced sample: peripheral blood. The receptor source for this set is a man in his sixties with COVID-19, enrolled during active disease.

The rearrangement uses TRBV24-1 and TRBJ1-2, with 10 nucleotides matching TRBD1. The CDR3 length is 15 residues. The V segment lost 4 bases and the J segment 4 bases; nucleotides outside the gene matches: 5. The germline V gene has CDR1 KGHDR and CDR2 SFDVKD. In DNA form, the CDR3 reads TGTGCCACCAGTGACCAGCGACAGGGGGCCTATGGCTACACCTTC. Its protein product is CATSDQRQGAYGYTF.

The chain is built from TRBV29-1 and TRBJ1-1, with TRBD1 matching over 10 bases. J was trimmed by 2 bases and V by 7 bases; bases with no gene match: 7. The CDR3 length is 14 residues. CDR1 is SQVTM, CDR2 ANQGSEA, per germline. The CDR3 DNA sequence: TGCAGCGCCCTCCGGACAGGGGGTAACACTGAAGCTTTCTTT. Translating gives CSALRTGGNTEAFF. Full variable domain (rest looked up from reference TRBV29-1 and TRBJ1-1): SAVISQKPSRDICQRGTSLTIQCQVDSQVTMMFWYRQQPGQSLTLIATANQGSEATYESGFVIDKFPISRPNLTFSTLTVSNMSPEDSSIYLCSALRTGGNTEAFFGQGTRLTVV.

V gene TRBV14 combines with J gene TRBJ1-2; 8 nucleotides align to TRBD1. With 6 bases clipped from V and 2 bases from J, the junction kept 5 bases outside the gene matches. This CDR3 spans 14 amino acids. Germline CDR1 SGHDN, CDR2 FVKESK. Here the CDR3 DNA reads TGTGCCAGCAGGCGGACAGGGCAAAACTATGGCTACACCTTC. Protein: CASRRTGQNYGYTF.

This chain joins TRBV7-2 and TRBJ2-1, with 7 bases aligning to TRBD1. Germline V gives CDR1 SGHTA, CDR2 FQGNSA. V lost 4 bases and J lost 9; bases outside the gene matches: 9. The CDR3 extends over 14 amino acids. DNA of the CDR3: TGTGCCAGCAGCTGGGACAGAGAAATGGGTGAGCAGTTCTTC. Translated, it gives CASSWDREMGEQFF.

The CDR3 DNA sequence: TGTGCCAGCAGCTCGCCGGGACTAGAGTCCTACGAGCAGTACTTC. It is translated as CASSSPGLESYEQYF. This chain joins TRBV5-4 and TRBJ2-7; TRBD2 matches at 8 bases. CDR3 length: 15 residues. CDR1 is SGHNT, CDR2 YYREEE, per germline (reference sequence). Germline trimming cut 3 bases from V and 1 base from J; bases unmatched to any gene: 6.

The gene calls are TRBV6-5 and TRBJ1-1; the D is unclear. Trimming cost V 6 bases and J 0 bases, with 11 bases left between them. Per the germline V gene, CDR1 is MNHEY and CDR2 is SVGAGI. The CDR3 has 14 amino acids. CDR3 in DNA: TGTGCCAGCAGAACAATCGGGGTGAACACTGAAGCTTTCTTT. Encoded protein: CASRTIGVNTEAFF.

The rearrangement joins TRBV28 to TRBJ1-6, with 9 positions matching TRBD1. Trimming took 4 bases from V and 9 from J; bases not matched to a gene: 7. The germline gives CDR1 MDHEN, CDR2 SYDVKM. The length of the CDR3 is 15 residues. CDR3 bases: TGTGCCAGCAGTTCTCCGGGGACAGGGCTTTCACCCCTCCACTTT. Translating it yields CASSSPGTGLSPLHF. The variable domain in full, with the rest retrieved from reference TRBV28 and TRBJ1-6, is DVKVTQSSRYLVKRTGEKVFLECVQDMDHENMFWYRQDPGLGLRLIYFSYDVKMKEKGDIPEGYSVSREKKERFSLILESASTNQTSMYLCASSSPGTGLSPLHFGNGTRLTVT.

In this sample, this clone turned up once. CDR3 nucleotide sequence: TGCAGCGTTGCGGAGGCCAGGCGAAAACACTACGAGCAGTACTTC. Amino acids: CSVAEARRKHYEQYF. This chain connects TRBV29-1 to TRBJ2-7; D is perhaps TRBD2 (5 bases). The CDR3 extends over 15 amino acids. V lost 4 bases to trimming and J lost 3 bases, with 19 bases between them. Per germline, CDR1 SQVTM and CDR2 ANQGSEA.

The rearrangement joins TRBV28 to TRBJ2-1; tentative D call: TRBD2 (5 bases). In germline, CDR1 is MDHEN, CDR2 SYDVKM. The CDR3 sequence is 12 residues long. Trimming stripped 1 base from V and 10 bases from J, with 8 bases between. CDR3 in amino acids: CASSLLTGEQFF. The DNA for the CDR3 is TGTGCCAGCAGTTTATTAACGGGAGAGCAGTTCTTC.